Sequencing of this T cell receptor beta chain was carried out in a study of cytomegalovirus exposure and HLA in healthy donors. Use of 60 Vbeta and 13 Jbeta primers characterized the PCR. The assay was immunoSEQ multiplex PCR, and TCRdb's table has in-frame clones only and misses some. This repertoire shows 130,000 or so clones, about four fifths found once; its top ten account for roughly 5.7%. Healthy individuals who donated bone marrow served as the donors. These donors counted as nominally healthy when sampled, but unrecorded immune exposures were likely. Germline V gives CDR1 KGHSH, CDR2 LQKENI. V gave up 6 bases and J gave up 4 bases; unmatched junction bases: 12. The CDR3 totals 17 residues.

The sequence was obtained from a man aged 25-40 years in good health and CMV-seronegative. The sequencing input was PBMCs. The J gene is TRBJ2-2, the V gene TRBV18; 9 nucleotides line up with TRBD1. CDR3 coding DNA: TGTGCCAGCTCTCGAGGACAGGGGTTAACCGGCACCGGGGAGCTGTTTTTT. It yields the protein CASSRGQGLTGTGELFF.